These T cell receptor beta chains were read from a single sample in a study of T cell changes during pregnancy in multiple sclerosis. Measured with immunoSEQ multiplex PCR; TCRdb has only the in-frame clones, and not every one. This table holds under 30,000 clones, 90% found once. This sample comprised CD8+ T cells from peripheral blood mononuclear cells, obtained in the third trimester of pregnancy. Every receptor here comes from a female donor in good health, enrolled as a control in a pregnancy study. Each CDR3 is given with its conserved first and last residue. D genes are given only for firm matches. Rows may omit the clone size; those that give it use once, few, many or a size class.

J,V,size,D,DNA,CDR3
TRBJ2-5,TRBV7-9,-,TRBD2,TGTGCCAGCAGAAGGGGTAGCGGGAGGGCTTTGGCACAAGAGACCCAGTACTTC,CASRRGSGRALAQETQYF
TRBJ2-3,TRBV27,-,TRBD2,TGTGCCAGCAGTTCGCGGACTAGCGGGGGGGGATATACGCAGTATTTT,CASSSRTSGGGYTQYF
TRBJ2-1,TRBV12-5,-,TRBD1,TGTGCTAGTGGTTTGGGGATCCGATGGCAGGGCCAGGGGGATGAGCAGTTCTTC,CASGLGIRWQGQGDEQFF
TRBJ1-5,TRBV27,-,TRBD1,TGTGCCAGCAGTTTATACGCCGGGACAGGGAATCAGCCCCAGCATTTT,CASSLYAGTGNQPQHF
TRBJ2-1,TRBV11-2,few,-,TGTGCCAGCAGCTTAGAGGGCTTGGCAGGGTTAAGCAATGAGCAGTTCTTC,CASSLEGLAGLSNEQFF
TRBJ1-5,TRBV19,-,-,TGTGCCAGTAGTATACGGGATAGCAATCAGCCCCAGCATTTT,CASSIRDSNQPQHF
TRBJ1-1,TRBV28,-,TRBD1,TGTGCCAGCAGTCACAGGGGATTGAACACTGAAGCTTTCTTT,CASSHRGLNTEAFF
TRBJ2-2,TRBV7-7,-,TRBD2,TGTGCTAGCAGCTCCATAGCGGGGGGGAACACCGGGGAGCTGTTTTTT,CASSSIAGGNTGELFF
TRBJ2-7,TRBV6-4,-,TRBD2,TGTGCCAGCAGTGCCGGTCTAGCGGGATTCTACGAGCAGTACTTC,CASSAGLAGFYEQYF
TRBJ2-5,TRBV10-2,once,TRBD2,TGCGCCAGCAGTGATCTAGCGGGAGGGCACCAAGAGACCCAGTACTTC,CASSDLAGGHQETQYF
TRBJ2-3,TRBV27,-,TRBD1,TGTGCCAGCAGCTCCCGGGACAGAGTCAGCACAGATACGCAGTATTTT,CASSSRDRVSTDTQYF
TRBJ1-1,TRBV19,-,-,TGTGCCAGTAGTATTCGGGAGGACACTGAAGCTTTCTTT,CASSIREDTEAFF
TRBJ2-3,TRBV4-2,once,TRBD1,TGTGCCAGCAGCCGGGACAGTTATAGTTCAAATACGCAGTATTTT,CASSRDSYSSNTQYF
TRBJ1-1,TRBV5-1,-,TRBD1,TGCGCCAGCAGCCAATGGACAGGGGGAAACACTGAAGCTTTCTTT,CASSQWTGGNTEAFF
TRBJ2-7,TRBV4-1,-,-,TGCGCCAGCAGCCACGCCGGGGGAGCAGCGACCTACGAGCAGTACTTC,CASSHAGGAATYEQYF
TRBJ1-5,TRBV2,-,-,TGTGCCTGCAAGTCGGGTTCCTATAGCAATCAGCCCCAGCATTTT,CACKSGSYSNQPQHF
TRBJ1-4,TRBV4-2,-,-,TGTGCCAGCAGCCTGCGGACAGATGAAAAACTGTTTTTT,CASSLRTDEKLFF
TRBJ1-2,TRBV2,-,TRBD1,TGTGCCAGGGGGACAGAATATGGCTACACCTTC,CARGTEYGYTF
TRBJ2-3,TRBV9,once,-,TGTGCCAGCAGCGTAGCGGGCGCGGGATGGGGCACAGATACGCAGTATTTT,CASSVAGAGWGTDTQYF
TRBJ1-2,TRBV9,-,TRBD1,TGTGCCAGCAGCATCGACAGGGAAGGTGGCTACACCTTC,CASSIDREGGYTF
TRBJ1-5,TRBV6-5,-,-,TGTGCCAGCAGTTACTCAGGGGGCAATCAGCCCCAGCATTTT,CASSYSGGNQPQHF
TRBJ2-7,TRBV27,-,TRBD1,TGTGCCAGCAGTTGGGGACAGGGGGCCCACGAGCAGTACTTC,CASSWGQGAHEQYF
TRBJ1-1,TRBV2,-,-,TGTGCCAGCAAGACAAGAACTGAAGCTTTCTTT,CASKTRTEAFF
TRBJ1-6,TRBV11-3,-,-,TGTGCCAGCAGCTTAACAGGGAGTAATTCACCCCTCCACTTT,CASSLTGSNSPLHF
TRBJ2-2,TRBV6-1,medium-sized,TRBD2,TGTGCCAGCAGTGAAGCGGGAGGGGACCACGGGGAGCTGTTTTTT,CASSEAGGDHGELFF
TRBJ1-1,TRBV7-6,-,-,TGTGCCAGCAGGCAGAAGAACACTGAAGCTTTCTTT,CASRQKNTEAFF
TRBJ2-1,TRBV27,-,-,TGTGCCAGCAGTTTAATTTACGAGCCGTCCTACAATGAGCAGTTCTTC,CASSLIYEPSYNEQFF
TRBJ1-2,TRBV29-1,-,-,TGCGGCGTTGAAGATCTGGAACCTAGCGGCTATGGCTACACCTTC,CGVEDLEPSGYGYTF
TRBJ2-1,TRBV2,once,TRBD2,TGTGCCAGCAGTGTAAAGCTAGCGGGGACCAATGAGCAGTTCTTC,CASSVKLAGTNEQFF
TRBJ2-2,TRBV5-1,-,-,TGCGCCAGCAGCTTCCGGGACTTCCTCACCGGGGAGCTGTTTTTT,CASSFRDFLTGELFF
TRBJ2-1,TRBV19,-,TRBD2,TGTGCCAGTAGTATGGGGACTAGCGGAGGAAATGAGCAGTTCTTC,CASSMGTSGGNEQFF
TRBJ1-6,TRBV19,-,TRBD1,TGTGCCAGTACCCAACAGGGGGGCCTTAATTCACCCCTCCACTTT,CASTQQGGLNSPLHF
TRBJ2-7,TRBV6-1,-,TRBD2,TGTGCCAGCAGTGAAGAGTCTAGCGGCTCCTACGAGCAGTACTTC,CASSEESSGSYEQYF
TRBJ1-1,TRBV12-5,-,-,TGTGCTAGTGGTTTGGTAATCAGACAGGTCGAGGGTGAAGCTTTCTTT,CASGLVIRQVEGEAFF
TRBJ2-7,TRBV13,-,TRBD2,TGTGCCAGCAGCCTCCCGGGACTAGCGTTCGAGCAGTACTTC,CASSLPGLAFEQYF